The 2 T cell receptor beta chains given below trace back to one sample, sequenced in a study of blood T cell repertoires in COVID-19. The protocol was immunoSEQ multiplex PCR, while the TCRdb copy is restricted to in-frame clones and leaves out a portion. The table lists around 50,000 clones, approximately 88% of them singletons. The sequenced sample consisted of peripheral blood. Receptors originate from a man aged 65 to 79 with acute or convalescent COVID-19.

The CDR3 DNA reads as TGTGCCAGCAGTACATACAGGGGTTCCGGAAACACCATATATTTT. This codes for CASSTYRGSGNTIYF. The rearrangement uses TRBV6-6 and TRBJ1-3; TRBD1 matches at 7 bases. V dropped 5 bases and J dropped 4; count of bases not matched to a gene: 8. This CDR3 contains 15 residues. The V gene's germline CDR1 is MNHNY and CDR2 SVGAGI (reference sequence).

This clone was seen a handful of times. This sequence joins TRBV7-2 and TRBJ1-3, with a tentative D call TRBD1 (5 bases). Germline V gene data show CDR1 as SGHTA and CDR2 as FQGNSA. The V end lost 4 bases, the J end lost 5 bases, and 21 bases lay between the germline ends. This CDR3 is 17 amino acids long. The CDR3 bases are TGTGCCAGCAGCTCAAGGGAGCGGGGGTCAATCCGAAACACCATATATTTT. Its protein product is CASSSRERGSIRNTIYF.